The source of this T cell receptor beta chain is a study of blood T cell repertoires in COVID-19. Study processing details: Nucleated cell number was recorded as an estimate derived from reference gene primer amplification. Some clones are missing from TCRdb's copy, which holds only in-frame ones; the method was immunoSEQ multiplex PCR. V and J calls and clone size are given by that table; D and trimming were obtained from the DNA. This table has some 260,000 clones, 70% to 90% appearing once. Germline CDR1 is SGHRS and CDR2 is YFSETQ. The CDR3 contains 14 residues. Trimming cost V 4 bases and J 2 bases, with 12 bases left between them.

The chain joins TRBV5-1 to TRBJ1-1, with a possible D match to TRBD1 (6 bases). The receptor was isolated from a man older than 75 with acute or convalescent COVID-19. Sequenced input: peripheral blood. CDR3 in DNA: TGCGCCAGCAGCAATGGACAGTTCAACACTGAAGCTTTCTTT. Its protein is CASSNGQFNTEAFF.